Below, 13 T cell receptor beta chains from the same sample are listed, as sequenced in a study of T cells in Graves' hyperthyroidism and ophthalmopathy. RNA transcripts served as the template for amplifying TCR beta CDR3 regions. During a first-round RT-PCR of the TCR CDR3, the HTBI primer set was used. A single record per CDR3 protein comes from TCRdb applying MiXCR to the multiplex PCR reads. The table records nearly 600,000 distinct CDR3 sequences, 14% of them present only once. Sequenced material: blood. The receptors here all came from a woman under 30 with Graves' ophthalmopathy.

As regards this clonotype: This may be a read error: a much more frequent sequence differs by one nucleotide. The V call is TRBV7-2, the J call TRBJ1-2; D is undetermined. Germline lookup yields CDR1 SGHTA and CDR2 FQGNSA. The CDR3 loop spans 10 amino acids. With 1 base removed from V and 10 bases from J, the gap between germline ends came to 4 bases. The CDR3 spells CTSSLGDYTF. The CDR3 DNA is TGTACCAGCAGCTTAGGAGACTACACCTTC.

This clonotype was counted only a few times. The gene calls are TRBV4-2 and TRBJ2-3; TRBD2 is a possible D gene (6 bases). Trimming left V 11 bases short and J 2 bases short, with 23 bases between. The germline V gene has CDR1 LGHNA and CDR2 YNFKEQ. The CDR3 contains 16 residues. The CDR3 reads CASTGKTSNPTDTQYF. In DNA form, the CDR3 reads TGTGCCTCCACCGGTAAAACTAGCAATCCCACAGATACGCAGTATTTT.

This clonotype was recorded at least ten times. The chain is built from TRBV2 and TRBJ1-2; D is unclear. The CDR3 consists of 15 residues. V lost 2 bases and J 4 bases, leaving 14 bases between the germline ends. Germline V gene lookup returns CDR1 SNHLY and CDR2 FYNNEI. The CDR3 sequence is CASSESAGNLYGYTF. CDR3 coding DNA: TGTGCCAGCAGTGAATCGGCAGGAAATCTCTATGGCTACACCTTC.

This clonotype has ten or more counts. The V gene is TRBV5-6, the J gene TRBJ1-1; TRBD1 matches at 10 bases. V dropped 2 bases and J dropped 4; count of bases not matched to a gene: 2. Germline loops: CDR1 SGHDT, CDR2 YYEEEE. The CDR3 contains 14 residues. CDR3 coding DNA: TGTGCCAGCAGCTTTTGGGACAGGGGCACTGAAGCTTTCTTT. This codes for CASSFWDRGTEAFF.

This clonotype was observed a few times. V usage is TRBV9 and J usage is TRBJ2-1; 7 bases fit TRBD2. The germline CDR1 and CDR2 sequences are SGDLS and YYNGEE. CDR3 length equals 14 residues. V shed 4 bases and J 7 bases; nucleotides not matched to a gene: 8. CDR3 in DNA: TGTGCCAGCAGCCCTACGACTAGCACGAATGAGCAGTTCTTC. It encodes CASSPTTSTNEQFF.

This clonotype was seen more than once but under ten times. The V call is TRBV15, the J call TRBJ2-2; TRBD1 aligns across 8 bases. In germline, CDR1 is LNHNV, CDR2 YYDKDF (reference sequence). CDR3 length equals 18 residues. V trimming: 5 bases; J trimming: 0 bases; junction bases outside the gene matches: 11. CDR3 bases: TGTGCCACCAGCCTCAACCCCCGGGACAGGTCGAACACCGGGGAGCTGTTTTTT. Protein: CATSLNPRDRSNTGELFF.

Ten or more counts support this clonotype. The chain combines TRBV13 with TRBJ2-3, with TRBD2 matching over 13 bases. The CDR3 extends over 19 amino acids. The germline gives CDR1 PRHDT, CDR2 FYEKMQ (reference sequence). V lost 5 bases, J lost 4 bases, and 15 bases stayed unmatched. CDR3 protein: CASSNGLAGALPPSDTQYF. For the CDR3, the DNA is TGTGCCAGCAGCAACGGACTAGCGGGAGCGCTACCACCGTCAGATACGCAGTATTTT.

This clonotype was seen a few times. The chain is built from TRBV9 and TRBJ1-1; D perhaps matches TRBD1 (6 bases). V lost 3 bases and J 1 base, leaving 19 bases between the germline ends. This CDR3 region has 17 residues. Germline loops: CDR1 SGDLS, CDR2 YYNGEE. CDR3 residues: CASSADATGSRNTEAFF. The DNA of the CDR3 is TGTGCCAGCAGCGCCGATGCGACAGGCTCAAGGAACACTGAAGCTTTCTTT.

The sample holds many counts of this clonotype. Here the CDR3 DNA reads TGTGCCAGCAGCTCGGGACTGCCCACCGGGGAGCTGTTTTTT. It encodes CASSSGLPTGELFF. The V gene is TRBV7-3, the J gene TRBJ2-2; tentative D call: TRBD2 (6 bases). Germline V gives CDR1 SGHTA, CDR2 FQGTGA. CDR3 length: 14 residues. Trimming removed 4 bases from V and 4 bases from J, with 10 bases in between. Using reference TRBV7-3 and TRBJ2-2 for the parts outside the CDR3, the full variable domain is GAGVSQTPSNKVTEKGKYVELRCDPISGHTALYWYRQSLGQGPEFLIYFQGTGAADDSGLPNDRFFAVRPEGSVSTLKIQRTERGDSAVYLCASSSGLPTGELFFGEGSRLTVL.

Points on this clonotype: A much larger clone lies a single base off, so this may be a read error. The rearrangement joins TRBV10-3 to TRBJ2-5, with 11 bases lining up with TRBD2. Matching the DNA end better, TRBJ2-1 makes the J call doubtful. This CDR3 contains 14 residues. Looked up from germline, CDR1 is ENHRY and CDR2 is SYGVKD. The CDR3 reads CAISELAGAETQFF. In DNA form, the CDR3 reads TGTGCCATCAGTGAACTAGCGGGAGCAGAGACCCAGTTCTTC.

The V call is TRBV7-9, the J call TRBJ1-2, with 9 bases fitting TRBD1. Looked up from germline, CDR1 is SEHNR and CDR2 is FQNEAQ (reference sequence). This CDR3 comprises 18 residues. V lost 4 bases and J lost 2; bases outside the gene matches: 14. In DNA, the CDR3 is TGTGCCAGCAGCTCGGCCCGGGACAGGGTTAGGGGAAACTATGGCTACACCTTC. Its protein is CASSSARDRVRGNYGYTF.

The chain couples TRBV18 to TRBJ1-6; the D is unclear. CDR3 length equals 16 residues. V shed 0 bases and J shed 0 bases, with 6 bases lying between them. Germline loops: CDR1 KGHSH, CDR2 LQKENI. The CDR3 loop is CASSPPSISYNSPLHF. CDR3 DNA: TGTGCCAGCTCACCACCCAGTATCTCCTATAATTCACCCCTCCACTTT.

This clonotype was counted between two and nine times. The chain uses TRBV9 and TRBJ2-1; 8 bases agree with TRBD2. The CDR3 loop spans 17 amino acids. Germline CDR1 and CDR2: SGDLS and YYNGEE. With V trimmed by 0 bases and J by 2 bases, 7 bases remained unmatched. CDR3 protein: CASSVEVGREAYNEQFF. CDR3 in DNA: TGTGCCAGCAGCGTAGAGGTCGGGCGGGAGGCCTACAATGAGCAGTTCTTC.